Only one count was recorded for the clone carrying this T cell receptor (beta chain). The source of the sample is a study of blood T cell repertoires in COVID-19. Assay: immunoSEQ multiplex PCR; the TCRdb copy retains only in-frame clones and omits some. There are a few hundred thousand clones in the sample; 88% occur only once, and under 9.5% lies in the top ten. Sequencing used PBMCs or T cells enriched from blood (not recorded which). This TCR was sampled from a woman in her sixties who had recovered from COVID-19.

CDR3 residues: CASSLGIIAGNGETQYF. The CDR3 nucleotides read TGCGCCAGCAGCTTGGGTATAATAGCGGGGAATGGAGAGACCCAGTACTTC. The chain employs TRBV5-1 and TRBJ2-5; 8 nucleotides align to TRBD2. The junction had 11 bases not matched to a gene; V was cut back by 0 bases and J by 4 bases. Germline CDR1 reads SGHRS; CDR2 reads YFSETQ. The CDR3 has 17 amino acids.